This TCR beta chain stems from a study of CD8+CD57+ T cells in acquired aplastic anemia. Overall study: Researchers reported that healthy donors averaged around 10 million reads for CD4+ cells.

Germline V gene data show CDR1 as LNHNV and CDR2 as YYDKDF (reference sequence). The CDR3 length is 13 residues. V lost 3 bases, J lost 5 bases, and 11 bases lay in between. General study results and limits: Both patients and controls carried the same twenty-nine CD8+ CDR3 sequences.

Genomic DNA constituted the template upon which TCR beta VDJ and CDR3 profiling was performed. TCRdb itself ran the reads through MiXCR, one entry per CDR3 protein. The top ten clones hold approximately 60% of a sample with 75,000 to 90,000 distinct CDR3 sequences, around 44% of them seen once. A word on this clonotype: Its specificity is not known.

Sequencing used sorted CD4+, CD8+, or CD8+CD57+ T cells (not recorded which) from PBMCs. The chain has TRBV15 and TRBJ2-7; D remains unclear. This receptor was identified in a human donor in good health, serving as a control. CDR3 DNA: TGTGCCACCAGCAGGGTGACTCTCAACGAGCAGTACTTC. Translated: CATSRVTLNEQYF.